A selection of T cell receptor beta chains follows, all from one sample in a study of blood T cell repertoires in COVID-19. Only in-frame clones appear in the TCRdb table, and some are missing; sequencing was by immunoSEQ multiplex PCR. The sample has 280,000 or so clones, 75% to 90% seen once. Specimen: peripheral blood. The receptors originated from a woman aged 55 to 70 with acute or convalescent COVID-19. The CDR3 runs from the conserved cysteine through the conserved F or W. A D gene is named only where the DNA matches it firmly. Expanded clones get a size class; other rows say once, few or many, or leave the size out.

D	J	V	size	CDR3	DNA
TRBD1	TRBJ1-2	TRBV4-1	NA	CASSQDRGRGYTF	TGCGCCAGCAGCCAGGACAGGGGGCGAGGCTACACCTTC
TRBD2	TRBJ2-7	TRBV18	few	CASSPGEGREQYF	TGTGCCAGCTCACCCGGGGAGGGCCGGGAGCAGTACTTC
TRBD1	TRBJ1-1	TRBV7-2	NA	CASSFDRAGTEAFF	TGTGCCAGCAGCTTCGACAGGGCGGGGACTGAAGCTTTCTTT
NA	TRBJ2-3	TRBV6-5	NA	CASSTPYTDTQYF	TGTGCCAGCAGTACACCTTACACAGATACGCAGTATTTT
NA	TRBJ1-5	TRBV27	NA	CASTSGVVGQPQHF	TGTGCCAGCACCTCCGGGGTGGTGGGTCAGCCCCAGCATTTT
NA	TRBJ2-1	TRBV15	NA	CATSREKLRENEQFF	TGTGCCACCAGCAGAGAAAAGCTCCGGGAGAATGAGCAGTTCTTC
TRBD1	TRBJ1-1	TRBV14	NA	CASSPGTVPFF	TGTGCCAGCAGTCCCGGGACAGTCCCTTTCTTT
TRBD1	TRBJ2-2	TRBV24-1	NA	CATSDWLGTANTGELFF	TGTGCCACCAGTGATTGGTTAGGGACAGCGAACACCGGGGAGCTGTTTTTT
TRBD1	TRBJ1-5	TRBV28	NA	CASSLKGTAFSNQPQHF	TGTGCCAGCAGTCTAAAGGGGACAGCTTTTAGCAATCAGCCCCAGCATTTT
NA	TRBJ1-1	TRBV7-9	NA	CASSFHSTEAFF	TGTGCCAGCAGCTTTCATAGCACTGAAGCTTTCTTT
NA	TRBJ1-5	TRBV6-1	NA	CASSGRHLGESGGQPQHF	TGTGCCAGCAGTGGCCGTCATTTGGGGGAATCGGGAGGTCAGCCCCAGCATTTT
TRBD1	TRBJ2-7	TRBV3-1/TRBV3-2	few	CASSQADRPPFNYEQYF	TGTGCCAGCAGCCAAGCGGACAGGCCGCCTTTTAACTACGAGCAGTACTTC
NA	TRBJ1-5	TRBV7-8	few	CASSLQGAENQPQHF	TGTGCCAGCAGCCTACAAGGGGCGGAGAATCAGCCCCAGCATTTT
NA	TRBJ2-2	TRBV5-1	NA	CASSLAVGAGELFF	TGCGCCAGCAGCTTGGCCGTAGGGGCCGGGGAGCTGTTTTTT
TRBD2	TRBJ2-1	TRBV7-3	NA	CASSLAGARNEQFF	TGTGCCAGCAGCTTAGCGGGAGCAAGGAATGAGCAGTTCTTC
NA	TRBJ1-4	TRBV6-5	once	CASYRAPNEKLFF	TGTGCCTCATACAGGGCGCCTAATGAAAAACTGTTTTTT
NA	TRBJ2-5	TRBV7-2	NA	CASSSTPGETQYF	TGTGCCAGCAGCTCAACTCCAGGGGAGACCCAGTACTTC
NA	TRBJ2-2	TRBV7-6	NA	CASSQGGLRNTGELFF	TGTGCCAGCAGCCAAGGGGGATTGCGGAACACCGGGGAGCTGTTTTTT
TRBD2	TRBJ2-1	TRBV27	NA	CASSSTGGYEQFF	TGTGCCAGCAGTTCAACGGGAGGGTATGAGCAGTTCTTC
TRBD1	TRBJ2-1	TRBV29-1	once	CSIWDRGYNEQFF	TGCAGCATATGGGACAGGGGATACAATGAGCAGTTCTTC
NA	TRBJ1-6	TRBV4-2	NA	CASSQDVESNSPLHF	TGTGCCAGCAGCCAAGATGTGGAGAGCAATTCACCCCTCCACTTT
NA	TRBJ2-2	TRBV2	NA	CASTAGGLGELFF	TGTGCCAGCACTGCAGGGGGGTTAGGGGAGCTGTTTTTT
TRBD1	TRBJ1-2	TRBV24-1	NA	CATSDTRTGKDGYTF	TGTGCCACCAGTGATACCCGGACAGGGAAGGATGGCTACACCTTC
TRBD1	TRBJ1-6	TRBV25-1	NA	CASSEWTGGNSPLHF	TGTGCCAGCAGTGAATGGACAGGGGGTAATTCACCCCTCCACTTT
TRBD1	TRBJ2-5	TRBV28	NA	CASSTLGQGPQETQYF	TGTGCCAGCAGTACTCTAGGACAGGGACCCCAAGAGACCCAGTACTTC
TRBD2	TRBJ2-3	TRBV28	NA	CASSFHPGLQSTDTQYF	TGTGCCAGCAGTTTCCACCCGGGACTACAGAGCACAGATACGCAGTATTTT
TRBD2	TRBJ2-7	TRBV7-2	NA	CASRKQVGLAGVEQYF	TGTGCCAGCAGAAAACAGGTGGGACTAGCGGGAGTCGAGCAGTACTTC
NA	TRBJ1-2	TRBV2	NA	CASSDQGFYGYTF	TGTGCCAGCAGTGATCAGGGTTTTTATGGCTACACCTTC
NA	TRBJ1-5	TRBV27	once	CASSFSNSNQPQHF	TGTGCCAGCAGTTTCAGTAATAGCAATCAGCCCCAGCATTTT
TRBD1	TRBJ1-4	TRBV7-6	NA	CASSTLDRVDGEKLFF	TGTGCCAGCAGCACGCTCGACAGGGTGGACGGTGAAAAACTGTTTTTT
TRBD2	TRBJ2-1	TRBV13	NA	CASSSRTSGKSGQFF	TGTGCCAGCAGCTCAAGGACTAGCGGGAAATCAGGGCAGTTCTTC
NA	TRBJ2-3	TRBV5-1	NA	CASSLVPAGTGDRDTQYF	TGCGCCAGCAGCTTGGTACCCGCCGGCACGGGAGACAGAGATACGCAGTATTTT
TRBD2	TRBJ2-7	TRBV9	NA	CASSGGTSGGLSSYEQYF	TGTGCCAGCAGCGGTGGGACTAGCGGGGGCCTGAGCTCCTACGAGCAGTACTTC
NA	TRBJ1-5	TRBV18	NA	CASSPFTGNSNQPQHF	TGTGCCAGCTCACCTTTCACAGGGAACAGCAATCAGCCCCAGCATTTT
NA	TRBJ2-3	TRBV6-4	NA	CASSVDTGDTQYF	TGTGCCAGCAGTGTCGATACGGGGGATACGCAGTATTTT
TRBD1	TRBJ1-2	TRBV28	few	CASSAGTGGEWGYGYTF	TGTGCCAGCAGTGCGGGGACAGGGGGCGAGTGGGGGTATGGCTACACCTTC
NA	TRBJ2-1	TRBV24-1	NA	CATSDRLQGEQFF	TGTGCCACCAGTGACCGCCTACAGGGTGAGCAGTTCTTC
TRBD2	TRBJ2-3	TRBV7-2	NA	CASSLLAGGQGDTQYF	TGTGCCAGCAGCCTTCTAGCGGGGGGGCAAGGAGATACGCAGTATTTT
TRBD2	TRBJ2-7	TRBV7-8	NA	CASSLGDSGISYEQYF	TGTGCCAGCAGCTTAGGCGATAGCGGGATATCATACGAGCAGTACTTC
TRBD1	TRBJ1-5	TRBV10-3	NA	CAISDPRDRDSNQPQHF	TGTGCCATCAGTGACCCCCGGGACAGGGATAGCAATCAGCCCCAGCATTTT
NA	TRBJ1-1	TRBV28	NA	CASSGQPFTEAFF	TGTGCCAGCAGTGGACAGCCTTTCACTGAAGCTTTCTTT
NA	TRBJ1-1	TRBV27	NA	CASSRAAVKNTEAFF	TGTGCCAGCAGCCGAGCGGCGGTTAAGAACACTGAAGCTTTCTTT
TRBD1	TRBJ1-4	TRBV28	NA	CASQGAANEKLFF	TGTGCCAGCCAGGGGGCAGCTAATGAAAAACTGTTTTTT
TRBD1	TRBJ1-6	TRBV19	NA	CASSLQDRGDNSPLHF	TGTGCCAGTAGCCTACAAGACAGGGGGGATAATTCACCCCTCCACTTT
NA	TRBJ1-4	TRBV19	NA	CASRRGATNEKLFF	TGTGCCAGTAGGCGGGGGGCGACTAATGAAAAACTGTTTTTT
TRBD2	TRBJ2-1	TRBV4-2	NA	CASSPWFAGTRNYNEQFF	TGTGCCAGCAGCCCATGGTTTGCGGGGACTAGAAATTACAATGAGCAGTTCTTC
NA	TRBJ1-3	TRBV6-5	NA	CASSYGLNSGNTIYF	TGTGCCAGCAGTTACGGACTGAACTCTGGAAACACCATATATTTT
NA	TRBJ2-3	TRBV7-9	NA	CASSLALDPDTQYF	TGTGCCAGCAGCTTAGCGCTAGACCCAGATACGCAGTATTTT
TRBD1	TRBJ1-2	TRBV19	NA	CASIPTGINYGYTF	TGTGCCAGTATCCCGACAGGGATTAACTATGGCTACACCTTC
TRBD2	TRBJ2-7	TRBV2	NA	CASRLAGGLVEQYF	TGTGCCAGCAGGTTAGCGGGGGGGCTTGTCGAGCAGTACTTC
TRBD1	TRBJ1-2	TRBV27	NA	CASRQGSGYGYTF	TGTGCCAGCAGACAGGGGTCGGGCTATGGCTACACCTTC
TRBD2	TRBJ2-1	TRBV11-3	NA	CASSLELAGGYNEQFF	TGTGCCAGCAGCTTAGAGCTAGCGGGAGGTTACAATGAGCAGTTCTTC
TRBD2	TRBJ2-7	TRBV20-1	NA	CSASRLAGGLAYEQYF	TGCAGTGCTAGTAGACTAGCGGGGGGCTTGGCGTACGAGCAGTACTTC